This T cell receptor (beta chain) was retrieved from a study of cytomegalovirus exposure and HLA in healthy donors. Study-level results: HLA allele associations emerged for around 15,000 TCR beta sequences in a later analysis, at 0.05 false discovery rate. The investigators catalogued some 160 TCR beta chains as cytomegalovirus-associated.

CDR3 length equals 15 residues. V was clipped by 4 bases and J by 7 bases, with 19 bases between them. Germline V lookup: CDR1 SNHLY, CDR2 FYNNEI. The PCR used 60 Vbeta and 13 Jbeta primers. Repertoires were generated with immunoSEQ multiplex PCR, while TCRdb's copy carries only in-frame clones and drops some. The sample contains about 260,000 clones, 84% of which appear only once. Note on this clone: Its target is not known.

The donors gave bone marrow, and they were healthy. The V gene is TRBV2, the J gene TRBJ2-5, with a possible D match to TRBD1 (6 bases). This TCR derives from a woman in her thirties or forties in good health and CMV-seropositive. Sequenced sample: PBMCs. DNA of the CDR3: TGTGCCAGCAGTGGGGGGCAGGACCCTACGAGGACCCAGTACTTC. Protein sequence: CASSGGQDPTRTQYF. The full variable domain, completed using reference TRBV2 and TRBJ2-5, is EPEVTQTPSHQVTQMGQEVILRCVPISNHLYFYWYRQILGQKVEFLVSFYNNEISEKSEIFDDQFSVERPDGSNFTLKIRSTKLEDSAMYFCASSGGQDPTRTQYFGPGTRLLVL.